What follows describes a single T cell receptor (beta chain). The antigen is undetermined. This sample was included in a study of cytomegalovirus exposure and HLA in healthy donors. V shed 4 bases and J 2 bases; nucleotides not matched to a gene: 3. The CDR3 sequence is 14 residues long. Germline CDR1 GTSNPN, CDR2 SVGIG (reference sequence). PCR employed 60 Vbeta and 13 Jbeta primers. Method: immunoSEQ multiplex PCR; TCRdb's copy keeps in-frame clones and lacks some. Among approximately 110,000 clones, about three quarters were seen once, and the ten largest hold over 4%. Regarding the study as a whole: The authors later found HLA-associated TCR beta chains more clonally expanded than equally common others. A later analysis associated 15,000 or so TCR beta sequences with HLA alleles at a 0.05 false discovery rate. In a later analysis, an Asian-associated ancestry cluster reportedly showed fewer N-insertions than the roughly 690-donor mean.

The sequenced sample consisted of PBMCs. The receptor's source is a female donor in good health and CMV-seropositive. The chain recombines TRBV30 with TRBJ2-2; 8 bases agree with TRBD1. CDR3 protein: CAWTGGSNTGELFF. The CDR3 DNA follows: TGTGCCTGGACAGGGGGCTCTAACACCGGGGAGCTGTTTTTT.